The clone carrying this T cell receptor beta chain was seen a few times. As yet, its antigen is unknown. This CDR3 is 14 amino acids long. V was shortened by 4 bases and J by 1 base, with 11 bases between the two germline ends. In germline, CDR1 is SGHRS, CDR2 YFSETQ. It was with a sample-barcoded 5' primer and a J-beta primer mix that a second PCR of about 6 to 12 cycles was run. TCRdb re-called the 5' RACE reads through MiXCR, storing one row per CDR3 protein. There are roughly 500,000 distinct CDR3 sequences in the sample; approximately 27% occur only once, and approximately 17% lies in the top ten. The sample is drawn from a study of blood T cells in healthy people across ages. Whole-study findings and limits: In the absence of known donor CMV status, changes in expanded clonotypes were possibly confounded. Naive T cell percentage strongly correlated with TCR beta diversity.

At least 5 micrograms of total RNA were extracted per sample. This TCR was sampled from a woman between 65 and 79 years old in good health. This chain joins TRBV5-1 and TRBJ2-5, with D possibly TRBD2 on 5 matching bases. The sequenced material came from blood. Written as DNA, the CDR3 is TGCGCCAGCAGCCGCAGCGGTTTCCAAGAGACCCAGTACTTC. Translation gives CASSRSGFQETQYF.